The 8 T cell receptor beta chains below all came from one sample that was sequenced in a study of shared clonotypes between healthy human individuals. Naive CD8 cells were CD45RO-negative, positively selected for CCR7, excluding terminally differentiated effector memory CD45RA+ cells. Some clones are missing from TCRdb's copy, which holds only in-frame ones; the method was immunoSEQ multiplex PCR. The sample lists roughly 590,000 clones, roughly 95% occurring once. The sequenced sample consisted of naive CD8+ T cells sorted from blood. The receptors here all came from a woman aged 25 to 39 in good health.

The V call is TRBV10-3, the J call TRBJ2-7; 7 bases map to TRBD1. Per the germline V gene, CDR1 is ENHRY and CDR2 is SYGVKD. The CDR3 is made up of 13 amino acids. V shed 3 bases and J 2 bases; nucleotides not matched to a gene: 1. This CDR3 reads CAISDTGAYEQYF. In DNA form, the CDR3 reads TGTGCCATCAGTGATACAGGGGCCTACGAGCAGTACTTC.

Concerning this clone itself: This same CDR3 is encoded by further DNA sequences in the sample. CDR3 coding DNA: TGTGCCAGCAGCCTGCCAACCTACGAGCAGTACTTC. The encoded protein is CASSLPTYEQYF. The chain uses TRBV11-2 and TRBJ2-7; D call uncertain. V lost 5 bases and J lost 2, with 7 bases in between. CDR3 size: 12 residues. Germline CDR1 and CDR2: SGHAT and FQNNGV.

The CDR3 is CASSSWGRGMALGGYTF. The CDR3 DNA reads as TGTGCCAGCAGCTCATGGGGGCGTGGGATGGCCCTGGGGGGCTACACCTTC. The V and J genes are TRBV5-4 and TRBJ1-2, with D perhaps matching TRBD1 (6 bases). The CDR3 sequence is 17 residues long. Trimming removed 3 bases from V and 8 bases from J, with 26 bases in between. Germline CDR1 SGHNT, CDR2 YYREEE (reference sequence).

This chain connects TRBV4-1 to TRBJ1-5; D gene ambiguous. The V and J ends lost 0 bases and 0 bases respectively, with 15 bases between them. The germline gives CDR1 MGHRA, CDR2 YSYEKL. The CDR3 runs to 18 residues. CDR3 amino acids: CASSQEAPLQHSNQPQHF. The CDR3 DNA sequence: TGCGCCAGCAGCCAAGAGGCCCCCCTACAGCATAGCAATCAGCCCCAGCATTTT.

V usage is TRBV27 and J usage is TRBJ2-1, with D perhaps matching TRBD2 (5 bases). This CDR3 spans 15 amino acids. V lost 3 bases to trimming and J lost 1 base, with 10 bases between them. The germline V gene encodes CDR1 MNHEY and CDR2 SMNVEV (reference sequence). CDR3: CASSFPGGSYNEQFF. The CDR3 DNA reads TGTGCCAGCAGTTTCCCCGGCGGGTCCTACAATGAGCAGTTCTTC.

The gene calls are TRBV28 and TRBJ2-7; D perhaps matches TRBD1 (5 bases). Germline V gene sequence: CDR1 MDHEN, CDR2 SYDVKM. The CDR3 is made up of 13 amino acids. Trimming shortened V by 9 bases and J by 0 bases, and 12 bases separated the two germline ends. The CDR3 sequence is CASQGWVSYEQYF. The DNA of the CDR3 is TGTGCCAGTCAGGGATGGGTCTCCTACGAGCAGTACTTC.

This CDR3 reads CASSQVEQSYGYTF. DNA of the CDR3: TGTGCCAGCAGCCAAGTTGAGCAAAGCTATGGCTACACCTTC. This rearrangement joins TRBV4-2 to TRBJ1-2; D ambiguous. The CDR3 consists of 14 residues. The V end lost 1 base, the J end lost 4 bases, and 10 bases lay between the germline ends. The germline gives CDR1 LGHNA, CDR2 YNFKEQ.

This chain joins TRBV7-8 and TRBJ2-2; 11 bases are a match to TRBD2. V was pared by 3 bases and J by 5 bases, with 11 bases of the junction left unmatched. Germline-derived CDR1 and CDR2 are SGHVS and FQNEAQ. There are 18 residues in the CDR3. CDR3 bases: TGTGCCAGCAGCTTTGGCCAACTAGCGGGAGAGAATACCGGGGAGCTGTTTTTT. Translation gives CASSFGQLAGENTGELFF.